Shown below are 31 T cell receptor beta chains from a single sample sequenced in a study of tissue T cells after allogeneic stem cell transplantation. Method: immunoSEQ multiplex PCR; TCRdb's copy keeps in-frame clones and lacks some. The table has about 6,800 clones, approximately 56% seen once. The sample here was duodenum tissue, taken at autopsy. Every receptor here comes from a female donor over 55 with lung cancer.

The chain joins TRBV5-1 to TRBJ1-3, with 9 bases aligning to TRBD1. The CDR3 runs 16 residues. J lost 0 bases, V lost 2 bases, and 3 bases had no gene match. The germline CDR1 and CDR2 sequences are SGHRS and YFSETQ. CDR3 sequence (DNA): TGCGCCAGCAGCTTCGGGGGACAGGGCTCTGGAAACACCATATATTTT. Residues: CASSFGGQGSGNTIYF.

This clone was recorded a few times. This chain uses TRBV5-1 with TRBJ1-2; the match to TRBD1 covers 7 bases. This CDR3 has 14 residues. Germline V CDR1 and CDR2: SGHRS, YFSETQ. The ends lost 2 bases at V and 6 bases at J; junction bases unmatched: 7. The CDR3 here is CASSFGSGGDGYTF. The CDR3 coding sequence is TGCGCCAGCAGCTTCGGTTCAGGGGGAGATGGCTACACCTTC.

This clone has more than one count but fewer than ten. The gene calls are TRBV5-6 and TRBJ1-1; the match to TRBD1 covers 8 bases. The CDR3 has 16 amino acids. CDR1 SGHDT and CDR2 YYEEEE come from the germline V gene. V was pared by 0 bases and J by 1 base, with 5 bases of the junction left unmatched. As DNA, the CDR3 is TGTGCCAGCAGCTTGGATGGCAGGGGGCGGAACACTGAAGCTTTCTTT. This encodes CASSLDGRGRNTEAFF. Together with reference TRBV5-6 and TRBJ1-1, the CDR3 gives the full variable domain: DAGVTQSPTHLIKTRGQQVTLRCSPKSGHDTVSWYQQALGQGPQFIFQYYEEEERQRGNFPDRFSGHQFPNYSSELNVNALLLGDSALYLCASSLDGRGRNTEAFFGQGTRLTVV.

Concerning this clone itself: The sample contains more than one DNA sequence encoding this CDR3. The gene calls are TRBV10-3 and TRBJ2-1, with 14 bases fitting TRBD2. The CDR3 is 16 amino acids. Germline V CDR1 and CDR2: ENHRY, SYGVKD. Germline trimming cut 3 bases from V and 5 bases from J; bases unmatched to any gene: 3. The chain's CDR3 is CAISDPGLAGDNEQFF. The CDR3 DNA is TGTGCCATCAGTGACCCGGGACTAGCGGGGGACAATGAGCAGTTCTTC.

This clone was seen a few times. The genes are TRBV6-5 and TRBJ1-6; the D gene is possibly TRBD1 (6 bases). This CDR3 is built from 16 residues. Germline-derived CDR1 and CDR2 are MNHEY and SVGAGI. Trimming removed 4 bases at V and 7 bases at J, with 17 bases between. The CDR3 DNA is TGTGCCAGCAGTTTATACCCGGACAGCGTCAATTCACCCCTCCACTTT. Encoded protein: CASSLYPDSVNSPLHF.

The V call is TRBV24-1, the J call TRBJ2-5; D is possibly TRBD2 (6 bases). Germline V lookup: CDR1 KGHDR, CDR2 SFDVKD. Trimming shortened V by 8 bases and J by 0 bases, and 12 bases separated the two germline ends. The CDR3 has 14 amino acids. The CDR3 sequence: CATISREYQETQYF. The CDR3 DNA sequence: TGTGCCACCATCTCTCGGGAGTACCAAGAGACCCAGTACTTC.

The chain employs TRBV5-1 and TRBJ1-1, with 9 positions matching TRBD1. Losses at the gene ends were 0 bases for V and 5 bases for J; bases not matched to a gene: 5. CDR1 SGHRS and CDR2 YFSETQ come from the germline V gene. This CDR3 has 15 residues. For the CDR3, the DNA is TGCGCCAGCAGCTTGGGGACAGGGGCGGGGACTGAAGCTTTCTTT. This gives the protein CASSLGTGAGTEAFF.

V gene TRBV6-5 combines with J gene TRBJ2-7; D is uncertain. The CDR3 is 13 residues long. Trimming shortened V by 5 bases and J by 6 bases, and 14 bases separated the two germline ends. Germline CDR1 MNHEY, CDR2 SVGAGI. This chain's CDR3 is CASSKTDRAEQYF. The CDR3 DNA sequence: TGTGCCAGCAGTAAAACAGATCGGGCCGAGCAGTACTTC.

This chain connects TRBV29-1 to TRBJ1-4; TRBD1 matches 10 bases. The CDR3 loop spans 13 amino acids. CDR1 and CDR2 (germline): SQVTM, ANQGSEA. V shed 1 base, J shed 7 bases, and the junction held 0 bases outside the gene matches. The CDR3 protein is CSVEGTGGEKLFF. The CDR3, as DNA: TGCAGCGTTGAAGGGACAGGGGGTGAAAAACTGTTTTTT.

For the CDR3, the DNA is TGTGCCAGCAGCTTAGGACACGGGGCGCGGGGCACTGAAGCTTTCTTT. This sequence encodes CASSLGHGARGTEAFF. The rearrangement links TRBV7-6 to TRBJ1-1; possibly TRBD1 for D (5 bases). Trimming took 1 base from V and 4 from J, leaving 16 bases between them. CDR1 is SGHVS, CDR2 FNYEAQ, per germline. The CDR3 runs to 16 residues.

The genes are TRBV5-1 and TRBJ2-5; 10 bases are a match to TRBD2. This CDR3 has 16 residues. V shed 6 bases and J 1 base; nucleotides not matched to a gene: 9. Germline V gives CDR1 SGHRS, CDR2 YFSETQ. The CDR3 loop is CASIEGASGGQETQYF. As DNA, the CDR3 is TGCGCCAGCATCGAGGGGGCTAGCGGGGGCCAAGAGACCCAGTACTTC.

J is TRBJ1-1 and V is TRBV15; D remains unclear. The V end was cut by 5 bases, the J end by 1 base, with 8 bases between. Germline V gene sequence: CDR1 LNHNV, CDR2 YYDKDF (reference sequence). There are 13 residues in the CDR3. CDR3 bases: TGTGCCACCAGCCGGCGCGGGAACACTGAAGCTTTCTTT. Translated, it gives CATSRRGNTEAFF.

J is TRBJ2-1 and V is TRBV4-2; D perhaps matches TRBD2 (7 bases). CDR1 LGHNA and CDR2 YNFKEQ come from the germline V gene. The germline V and J ends were trimmed by 0 bases and 12 bases, with 21 bases remaining between them. CDR3 length: 16 residues. CDR3 nucleotides: TGTGCCAGCAGCCAAGATGCGGGGGCCAGGGGTTTATGGCAGTTCTTC. Encoded protein: CASSQDAGARGLWQFF.

The chain recombines TRBV19 with TRBJ2-5, with D possibly matching TRBD1 (6 bases). CDR3 length equals 15 residues. With 1 base removed from V and 0 bases from J, the gap between germline ends came to 9 bases. Germline V gene lookup returns CDR1 LNHDA and CDR2 SQIVND (reference sequence). CDR3 residues: CASSIGQVHQETQYF. The DNA for the CDR3 is TGTGCCAGTAGTATAGGACAGGTCCACCAAGAGACCCAGTACTTC.

The V call is TRBV21-1, the J call TRBJ2-7; no check of the table's D call, TRBD1, against the DNA was made. TRBV21-1 is a pseudogene locus. The CDR3 extends over 15 amino acids. CDR3 DNA: TGTGCCAGCAGCCCCAGGACAGGTCACGCCTACGAGCAGTACTTC. This encodes CASSPRTGHAYEQYF.

This clone was recorded a few times. The J gene is TRBJ1-3, the V gene TRBV4-2; the D is unclear. V lost 1 base to trimming and J lost 2 bases, with 3 bases between them. This CDR3 is 13 amino acids long. CDR1 and CDR2 from the germline V gene are LGHNA and YNFKEQ. The CDR3 DNA sequence: TGTGCCAGCAGCCAAGTAGCTGGAAACACCATATATTTT. It is translated as CASSQVAGNTIYF.

This clone is medium-sized in the sample. CDR3 nucleotides: TGTGCCAGCAGTCGGTCCCGCACAGATACGCAGTATTTT. It specifies CASSRSRTDTQYF. V usage is TRBV7-3 and J usage is TRBJ2-3; D is ambiguous. Per germline, CDR1 SGHTA and CDR2 FQGTGA. CDR3 length: 13 residues. The V end was cut by 6 bases, the J end by 1 base, with 8 bases between. The full variable domain, completed using reference TRBV7-3 and TRBJ2-3, is GAGVSQTPSNKVTEKGKYVELRCDPISGHTALYWYRQSLGQGPEFLIYFQGTGAADDSGLPNDRFFAVRPEGSVSTLKIQRTERGDSAVYLCASSRSRTDTQYFGPGTRLTVL.

The CDR3 is CASRPAGAYEQYF. Here the CDR3 DNA reads TGTGCCAGCAGGCCCGCAGGAGCCTACGAGCAGTACTTC. V usage is TRBV27 and J usage is TRBJ2-7; no definite D call. Germline V gene data show CDR1 as MNHEY and CDR2 as SMNVEV (reference sequence). The CDR3 sequence is 13 residues long. The germline V and J ends were trimmed by 6 bases and 2 bases, with 11 bases remaining between them.

The chain carries TRBV7-2 and TRBJ2-4; D is perhaps TRBD2 (6 bases). V was trimmed by 7 bases and J by 7 bases, leaving 20 bases between them. Germline assignment: CDR1 SGHTA and CDR2 FQGNSA. CDR3 length: 15 amino acids. The CDR3: CASTMGGPRANIQYF. The DNA for the CDR3 is TGTGCCAGCACAATGGGGGGACCCAGGGCGAACATTCAGTACTTC.

The gene calls are TRBV30 and TRBJ1-2; D perhaps matches TRBD1 (5 bases). The germline V gene encodes CDR1 GTSNPN and CDR2 SVGIG (reference sequence). CDR3 length equals 11 residues. Between the trimmed V and J ends, which lost 1 base and 14 bases, there was a span of 14 bases. The CDR3 DNA reads TGTGCCTGGAGTGATGGGACGGATGATACCTTC. This sequence encodes CAWSDGTDDTF.

The V call is TRBV6-5, the J call TRBJ2-5; the D gene is possibly TRBD1 (7 bases). V was pared by 9 bases and J by 5 bases, with 19 bases between. Germline CDR1 MNHEY, CDR2 SVGAGI. The CDR3 is 14 amino acids. This chain's CDR3 is CASHAGQSWETQYF. CDR3 DNA: TGTGCCAGTCACGCGGGACAGTCCTGGGAGACCCAGTACTTC.

The chain joins TRBV5-1 to TRBJ1-2, with 8 positions matching TRBD1. Germline lookup yields CDR1 SGHRS and CDR2 YFSETQ. The V gene end was trimmed by 1 base and the J gene end by 5 bases; junction bases not matched to a gene: 7. CDR3 length equals 15 residues. CDR3 nucleotides: TGCGCCAGCAGCTTGTACTGGACAGGGAGTTATGGCTACACCTTC. Its translation: CASSLYWTGSYGYTF.

In this sample, this clone turned up a few times. The chain couples TRBV6-5 to TRBJ1-5; D not certain. The ends were cut back, 4 bases at V and 2 bases at J, with 9 bases in the middle. The CDR3 is 14 amino acids. Per germline, CDR1 MNHEY and CDR2 SVGAGI. CDR3 nucleotide sequence: TGTGCCAGCAGTTTGGGGTCGGGCAATCAGCCCCAGCATTTT. Protein: CASSLGSGNQPQHF.

The chain has TRBV6-5 and TRBJ2-2, with 8 bases identical to TRBD1. Trimming cost V 9 bases and J 3 bases; bases outside gene matches: 6. Germline V gene data show CDR1 as MNHEY and CDR2 as SVGAGI. CDR3 length: 14 residues. The CDR3 nucleotides are TGTGCCAGTCAAAAGGACAGGGACACCGGGGAGCTGTTTTTT. This gives the protein CASQKDRDTGELFF.

The chain combines TRBV6-5 with TRBJ2-7; D not resolved. V lost 2 bases and J 2 bases, leaving 13 bases between the germline ends. The CDR3 runs 15 residues. CDR1 and CDR2 (germline): MNHEY, SVGAGI. For the CDR3, the DNA is TGTGCCAGCAGTTACGGGCCGGCCGAGACCTACGAGCAGTACTTC. Translating it yields CASSYGPAETYEQYF.

The chain joins TRBV7-2 to TRBJ2-5; tentative D call: TRBD1 (6 bases). With 3 bases removed from V and 5 bases from J, the gap between germline ends came to 13 bases. Germline CDR1 and CDR2: SGHTA and FQGNSA. The CDR3 runs to 14 residues. This chain's CDR3 is CASSFYGQWETQYF. CDR3 sequence (DNA): TGTGCCAGCAGCTTTTACGGACAGTGGGAGACCCAGTACTTC.

This clone appeared a few times. This chain connects TRBV6-6 to TRBJ1-1; maybe TRBD1 (6 bases). The germline V and J ends were trimmed by 5 bases and 1 base, with 8 bases remaining between them. CDR1 is MNHNY and CDR2 is SVGAGI in the germline V gene (reference sequence). This CDR3 is built from 13 residues. CDR3 sequence (DNA): TGTGCCAGCAGTGCCAGGGGGAACACTGAAGCTTTCTTT. Protein: CASSARGNTEAFF.

The chain uses TRBV29-1 and TRBJ2-6, with a possible D match to TRBD1 (5 bases). The CDR3 sequence is 13 residues long. Deletions cut 7 bases from V and 2 bases from J, with 9 bases between. Germline V CDR1 and CDR2: SQVTM, ANQGSEA. CDR3 bases: TGCAGCGCTATCAGGGCTGGGGCCAACGTCCTGACTTTC. The encoded protein is CSAIRAGANVLTF.

This chain connects TRBV27 to TRBJ1-6; D is uncertain. This CDR3 comprises 15 residues. Trimming removed 0 bases at V and 4 bases at J, with 7 bases between. The germline V gene has CDR1 MNHEY and CDR2 SMNVEV (reference sequence). Here the CDR3 DNA reads TGTGCCAGCAGTTTATCGAACAGATATAATTCACCCCTCCACTTT. Translated, it gives CASSLSNRYNSPLHF.

The chain joins TRBV4-3 to TRBJ1-1; D unresolved. Germline lookup yields CDR1 LGHNA and CDR2 YSLEER. Trimming stripped 0 bases from V and 1 base from J, with 9 bases between. This CDR3 region has 15 residues. The CDR3, as DNA: TGCGCCAGCAGCCAAGATGGGCAACGGAACACTGAAGCTTTCTTT. Translation: CASSQDGQRNTEAFF.

V usage is TRBV10-3 and J usage is TRBJ1-1, with 9 bases fitting TRBD1. The CDR3 spans 17 residues. Per germline, CDR1 ENHRY and CDR2 SYGVKD. The ends lost 3 bases at V and 5 bases at J; junction bases unmatched: 13. The CDR3 nucleotides read TGTGCCATCAGTGAAACAGGGGGCTCTATTAGGTGGACTGAAGCTTTCTTT. Amino acid sequence: CAISETGGSIRWTEAFF.